These 10 T cell receptor beta chains were all obtained from the same sample, sequenced in a study of breast tumors, draining lymph nodes, adjacent tissues. TCRdb re-called the multiplex PCR reads with MiXCR, one entry per CDR3 protein. Of 66,000 or so distinct CDR3 sequences in the sample, less than 45% were seen once. Sequencing was performed on breast tumor tissue. The receptor source for this set is a female donor with breast cancer. Some clones in this sample may be carry-over from other donors' samples.

Many counts were recorded for this clonotype. This sequence joins TRBV6-1 and TRBJ2-3, with D unclear. Germline V gives CDR1 MNHNS, CDR2 SASEGT. The length of the CDR3 is 14 residues. Trimming took 2 bases from V and 4 from J, leaving 10 bases between them. This chain's CDR3 is CASSERAWADTQYF. The CDR3 DNA reads as TGTGCCAGCAGTGAACGGGCATGGGCAGATACGCAGTATTTT.

The gene calls are TRBV3-1 and TRBJ1-2; tentatively, D is TRBD1 (6 bases). Deletions cut 2 bases from V and 2 bases from J, with 12 bases between. The germline CDR1 and CDR2 sequences are LGHDT and YNNKEL (reference sequence). This CDR3 contains 15 residues. The CDR3 spells CASSQPGERNYGYTF. As DNA, the CDR3 is TGTGCCAGCAGCCAACCAGGGGAGAGGAACTATGGCTACACCTTC.

V is TRBV28 and J is TRBJ2-7; TRBD1 matches 9 bases. The germline V gene has CDR1 MDHEN and CDR2 SYDVKM. This CDR3 has 17 amino acids. V trimming: 5 bases; J trimming: 1 base; junction bases outside the gene matches: 12. CDR3 coding DNA: TGTGCCAGCAGTCCGTACCGGGACAGGGATGGGTCCTACGAGCAGTACTTC. Residues: CASSPYRDRDGSYEQYF.

This clonotype came up many times. The rearrangement joins TRBV6-6 to TRBJ2-7, with 7 bases that match TRBD2. The CDR3 consists of 16 residues. J gave up 0 bases and V 8 bases, and 13 bases lay outside the gene matches. In germline, CDR1 is MNHNY, CDR2 SVGAGI (reference sequence). The CDR3 spells CASGETSARSSYEQYF. The CDR3 nucleotides are TGTGCCAGCGGAGAAACTAGCGCCCGAAGCTCCTACGAGCAGTACTTC.

This clonotype was seen many times. J is TRBJ2-7 and V is TRBV5-1, with 10 bases matching TRBD1. Germline V gives CDR1 SGHRS, CDR2 YFSETQ. CDR3 length: 13 residues. With V trimmed by 4 bases and J by 7 bases, 5 bases remained unmatched. As DNA, the CDR3 is TGCGCCAGCAGCGACAGGGGGCCGCGGGAGCAGTACTTC. Protein sequence: CASSDRGPREQYF.

The table lists this clonotype with many counts. The DNA of the CDR3 is TGTGCCAGCAGTTGGGGACAGAGGGGGCAGTACTTC. Its protein is CASSWGQRGQYF. This chain links TRBV6-2 or TRBV6-3 with TRBJ2-7, with 7 bases lining up with TRBD1. This CDR3 comprises 12 residues. Germline-derived CDR1 and CDR2 are MNHEY and SVGEGT. V lost 4 bases to trimming and J lost 9 bases; unmatched junction nucleotides: 6.

This clonotype was detected many times. The gene calls are TRBV6-2 or TRBV6-3 and TRBJ1-2, with D possibly TRBD1 on 6 matching bases. V dropped 2 bases and J dropped 6 bases, with 10 bases sitting between them. From germline, CDR1 is MNHEY and CDR2 SVGEGT. This CDR3 has 13 residues. CDR3 protein: CASSYGSGDGYTF. CDR3 DNA: TGTGCCAGCAGTTACGGGTCAGGGGATGGCTACACCTTC.

This clonotype was detected ten times or more. This chain connects TRBV6-5 to TRBJ2-7; 10 nucleotides match TRBD1. CDR1 and CDR2 (germline): MNHEY, SVGAGI. The CDR3 is made up of 14 amino acids. V was clipped by 6 bases and J by 3 bases; unmatched bases: 5. This CDR3 is CASRDDRGLYEQYF. As DNA, the CDR3 is TGTGCCAGCAGGGACGACAGGGGGCTCTACGAGCAGTACTTC.

Ten or more counts support this clonotype. The rearrangement joins TRBV5-4 to TRBJ2-6; D possibly corresponds to TRBD1 (6 bases). The CDR3 is made up of 16 amino acids. V lost 0 bases and J 3 bases, leaving 10 bases between the germline ends. Germline values: CDR1 SGHNT, CDR2 YYREEE (reference sequence). The chain's CDR3 is CASSLDGGGGANVLTF. CDR3 sequence (DNA): TGTGCCAGCAGCTTGGATGGGGGCGGTGGGGCCAACGTCCTGACTTTC.

This clonotype was seen only once. The chain couples TRBV10-1 to TRBJ2-7; TRBD1 matches 9 bases. This CDR3 region has 13 residues. V dropped 8 bases and J dropped 3; count of bases not matched to a gene: 5. The germline V gene encodes CDR1 WNHNN and CDR2 SYGVQD (reference sequence). The CDR3 nucleotides are TGCGCCAGCTCCCGGGACAGGGTCTACGAGCAGTACTTC. It encodes CASSRDRVYEQYF.